This T cell receptor (beta chain) was retrieved from a study of blood T cell repertoires in COVID-19. Study context: The United States, Italy and Spain provided the acute and convalescent COVID-19 samples. PBMCs, B-cell-depleted T cells, or T cells were the source of the cDNA or gDNA that made up the material.

Seattle's cohort entered during active infection and was followed longitudinally. As processed by the authors: Estimates of nucleated cell counts were drawn from the amplification of reference gene primers. Repertoires were generated with immunoSEQ multiplex PCR, while TCRdb's copy carries only in-frame clones and drops some. The DNA was the basis for D and trimming; V, J and clone size are from that table. The data show about 160,000 clones, approximately 95% seen once. Sequenced material: peripheral blood. The origin of this receptor is a woman aged 60-75 years with COVID-19, enrolled during active disease.

The CDR3 loop is CAISEAGDRSAYF. The CDR3 DNA is TGTGCCATCAGTGAGGCAGGGGACAGGTCGGCGTATTTT. This chain connects TRBV10-3 to TRBJ2-3, with 8 bases that match TRBD1. The germline V gene has CDR1 ENHRY and CDR2 SYGVKD. This CDR3 has 13 residues. V was pared by 2 bases and J by 14 bases, with 9 bases of the junction left unmatched.